The 8 T cell receptor beta chains below were found in one sample sequenced in a study of OX40 agonist ivuxolimab in advanced cancers. Data came from immunoSEQ multiplex PCR; TCRdb stores just in-frame clones and leaves some out. The profile shows over 65,000 clones, 65% to 85% of them singletons. The sequencing here drew on CD4+ or CD8+ T cells sorted from blood, taken in a trial of the OX40 agonist ivuxolimab. These receptors were obtained from an adult with an advanced solid tumor such as melanoma, head and neck, liver or kidney cancer.

The gene calls are TRBV9 and TRBJ2-5; D is perhaps TRBD2 (5 bases). The length of the CDR3 is 15 residues. Germline CDR1 reads SGDLS; CDR2 reads YYNGEE. Trimming shortened V by 3 bases and J by 9 bases, and 21 bases separated the two germline ends. The CDR3, as DNA: TGTGCCAGCAGCGCCGGTGCGGACTCGTCAATGGCCCAGTACTTC. This encodes CASSAGADSSMAQYF. Full variable domain (missing parts from reference TRBV9 and TRBJ2-5): DSGVTQTPKHLITATGQRVTLRCSPRSGDLSVYWYQQSLDQGLQFLIQYYNGEERAKGNILERFSAQQFPDLHSELNLSSLELGDSALYFCASSAGADSSMAQYFGPGTRLLVL.

In this sample, this clone is medium-sized. The rearrangement uses TRBV30 and TRBJ1-2; the D gene is possibly TRBD1 (5 bases). The CDR3 totals 11 residues. The V end lost 2 bases, the J end lost 13 bases, and 14 bases lay between the germline ends. Germline V gene data show CDR1 as GTSNPN and CDR2 as SVGIG (reference sequence). The CDR3 DNA follows: TGTGCCTGGAGTACCGGGACCCACCGCACCTTC. The encoded protein is CAWSTGTHRTF.

The J gene is TRBJ1-1, the V gene TRBV6-5; the D gene is possibly TRBD1 (5 bases). The V end lost 0 bases, the J end lost 7 bases, and 18 bases lay between the germline ends. The length of the CDR3 is 16 residues. Germline CDR1 MNHEY, CDR2 SVGAGI. Here the CDR3 DNA reads TGTGCCAGCAGTTACTCGAGGGCAGGGAAAGGGGTTGAAGCTTTCTTT. It yields the protein CASSYSRAGKGVEAFF.

This chain connects TRBV30 to TRBJ2-5; D tentatively fits TRBD1 or TRBD2 (5 bases each). Germline-derived CDR1 and CDR2 are GTSNPN and SVGIG (reference sequence). Trimming pared 8 bases from V and 2 bases from J, leaving 21 bases between. The CDR3 runs to 15 residues. The CDR3 region is CAGSYPGRRQETQYF. For the CDR3, the DNA is TGTGCCGGATCTTACCCGGGACGGCGACAAGAGACCCAGTACTTC. The whole variable domain, remainder taken from reference TRBV30 and TRBJ2-5, is SQTIHQWPATLVQPVGSPLSLECTVEGTSNPNLYWYRQAAGRGLQLLFYSVGIGQISSEVPQNLSASRPQDRQFILSSKKLLLSDSGFYLCAGSYPGRRQETQYFGPGTRLLVL.

This rearrangement joins TRBV7-2 to TRBJ1-3; TRBD1 aligns across 9 bases. V lost 7 bases to trimming and J lost 4 bases; unmatched junction nucleotides: 14. The CDR3 consists of 17 residues. Germline CDR1 and CDR2: SGHTA and FQGNSA. CDR3 nucleotide sequence: TGTGCCAGCACCCCGATACAACAGGGGGCGCGAGGAAACACCATATATTTT. This sequence encodes CASTPIQQGARGNTIYF.

The chain combines TRBV11-3 with TRBJ2-5, with D possibly called TRBD1 or TRBD2 (5 bases each). V gave up 3 bases and J gave up 5 bases, with 16 bases separating them. The germline gives CDR1 SGHNT, CDR2 YENEEA. The length of the CDR3 is 15 residues. The CDR3 nucleotides read TGTGCCAGCAGCTTCTCGGGGCAGGGCGGGGAGACCCAGTACTTC. This codes for CASSFSGQGGETQYF. Supplemented by reference TRBV11-3 and TRBJ2-5, the full variable domain reads EAGVVQSPRYKIIEKKQPVAFWCNPISGHNTLYWYLQNLGQGPELLIRYENEEAVDDSQLPKDRFSAERLKGVDSTLKIQPAELGDSAVYLCASSFSGQGGETQYFGPGTRLLVL.

The rearrangement joins TRBV6-1 to TRBJ2-2, with a possible D match to TRBD1 (5 bases). Germline values: CDR1 MNHNS, CDR2 SASEGT. The CDR3 is made up of 14 amino acids. V was clipped by 4 bases and J by 3 bases, with 9 bases between them. The CDR3 reads CASSVTRDTGELFF. The CDR3 DNA sequence: TGTGCCAGCAGTGTGACCAGGGACACCGGGGAGCTGTTTTTT.

J is TRBJ1-5 and V is TRBV28; D is possibly TRBD1 (5 bases). Germline V gene lookup returns CDR1 MDHEN and CDR2 SYDVKM. The CDR3 is made up of 15 amino acids. The germline V and J ends were trimmed by 6 bases and 2 bases, with 14 bases remaining between them. CDR3 sequence: CASSTGGDGNQPQHF. CDR3 DNA sequence: TGTGCCAGCAGCACTGGAGGGGATGGCAATCAGCCCCAGCATTTT.